The entry below describes one T cell receptor beta chain. Its matching antigen is unknown. The sample comes from a study of blood T cells in healthy people across ages. Study-wide points: Per million T cells, TCR beta diversity dropped about linearly as age rose. Estimated diversity, derived from one million T cells, was regarded as an underestimate.

The authors ran a second PCR of roughly 6 to 12 cycles using a sample-barcoded 5' primer and a J-beta primer mix. Using its own MiXCR run on the 5' RACE reads, TCRdb lists one record per CDR3 protein. The sample carries approximately 880,000 distinct CDR3 sequences, around 48% recorded once. V gave up 4 bases and J gave up 0 bases, with 10 bases separating them. Germline V CDR1 and CDR2: LGHNA, YNFKEQ. The CDR3 totals 16 residues. This clonotype was sampled from a man aged 30 to 39 in good health. This chain connects TRBV4-2 to TRBJ2-6; no definite D call. Sequenced: blood. In nucleotides, the CDR3 is TGTGCCAGCAGCCGGACGGTTAACTCTGGGGCCAACGTCCTGACTTTC. Translating gives CASSRTVNSGANVLTF.